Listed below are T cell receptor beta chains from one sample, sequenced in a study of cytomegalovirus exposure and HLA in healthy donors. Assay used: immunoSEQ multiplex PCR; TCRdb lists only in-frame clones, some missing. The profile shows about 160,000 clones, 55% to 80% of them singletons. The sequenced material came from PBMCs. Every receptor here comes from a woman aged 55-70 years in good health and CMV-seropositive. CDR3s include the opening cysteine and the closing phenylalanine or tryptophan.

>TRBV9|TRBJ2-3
CASSDRLAPDTQYF
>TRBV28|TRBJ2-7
CASSLIAGTGSYEQYF
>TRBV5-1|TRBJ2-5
CASSLAGGETQYF
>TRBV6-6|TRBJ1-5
CASTRGLNQPQHF
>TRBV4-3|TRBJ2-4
CASSQDGGPLSIQYF
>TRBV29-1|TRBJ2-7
CSVEDAGAYEQYF
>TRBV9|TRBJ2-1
CASSVLDGGAYNEQFF
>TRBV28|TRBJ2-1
CASSPGGGGPYNEQFF
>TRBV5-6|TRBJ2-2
CASSLAGAAGELFF
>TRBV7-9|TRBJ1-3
CASSLGGLTGNTIYF
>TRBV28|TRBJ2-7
CASSLGGGLNRYEQYF
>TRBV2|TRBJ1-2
CASRDRTGRANYGYTF
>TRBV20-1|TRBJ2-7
CSAKGAYEQYF
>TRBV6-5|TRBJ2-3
CASSPQGARPDTQYF
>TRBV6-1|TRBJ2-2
CASRPTGVGELFF
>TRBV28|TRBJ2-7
CASTITRTNYEQYF
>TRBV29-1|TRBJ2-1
CSVGGLRYNEQFF
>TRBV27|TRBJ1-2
CASSLYTGIGYTF
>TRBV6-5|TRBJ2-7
CASSFTAGGSYEQYF
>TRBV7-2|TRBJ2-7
CASSNDRGLEQYF
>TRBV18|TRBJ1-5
CASSATGLDNQPQHF
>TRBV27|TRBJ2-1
CASSLATSGSAYNEQFF